These 25 T cell receptor beta chains originate from one sample sequenced in a study of PD-1 blockade in classical Hodgkin lymphoma. Using immunoSEQ multiplex PCR, the repertoire was profiled, and TCRdb retains in-frame clones only, with some absent. The sample carries tens of thousands of clones, over 75% recorded once. Relapse after autologous stem cell transplantation occurred in every patient, and brentuximab vedotin exposure varied. The sample was peripheral blood mononuclear cells (PBMCs), taken at baseline. The source is a human donor with classical Hodgkin lymphoma.

This chain connects TRBV27 to TRBJ2-7; D might be TRBD1 (5 bases). This CDR3 is 14 amino acids long. Between the trimmed V and J ends, which lost 3 bases and 3 bases, there was a span of 12 bases. Germline CDR1 MNHEY, CDR2 SMNVEV (reference sequence). The DNA for the CDR3 is TGTGCCAGCAGTTTTCAGGGCTCCCACTACGAGCAGTACTTC. The encoded protein is CASSFQGSHYEQYF.

The chain has TRBV4-1 and TRBJ2-1; 8 bases agree with TRBD1. CDR1 and CDR2 (germline): MGHRA, YSYEKL. V gave up 1 base and J gave up 9 bases; unmatched junction bases: 14. The CDR3 runs to 17 residues. The CDR3 nucleotides are TGCGCCAGCAGCCAAGGGGGGACAGGAAGTTTAGGGGGTGAGCAGTTCTTC. Translated, it gives CASSQGGTGSLGGEQFF.

J is TRBJ2-1 and V is TRBV5-1; 7 nucleotides agree with TRBD1. CDR3 size: 14 residues. The J segment lost 4 bases and the V segment lost 4 bases, leaving 5 bases of the junction unmatched. The germline V gene has CDR1 SGHRS and CDR2 YFSETQ. The DNA of the CDR3 is TGCGCCAGCAGCGCATCGGGACAGTACAATGAGCAGTTCTTC. This gives the protein CASSASGQYNEQFF.

Here the CDR3 DNA reads TGTGCTAGTGGTGTTGCGTTGGCGTTTGAGCAGTTCTTC. Amino acids: CASGVALAFEQFF. This chain uses TRBV12-5 with TRBJ2-1; no clear D. Trimming pared 5 bases from V and 9 bases from J, leaving 14 bases between. This CDR3 contains 13 residues. The germline gives CDR1 LGHNT, CDR2 FRNRAP.

This rearrangement joins TRBV25-1 to TRBJ1-2, with a tentative D call TRBD1 (5 bases). Trimming took 7 bases from V and 3 from J, leaving 12 bases between them. The CDR3 extends over 13 amino acids. Germline CDR1 is MGHDK and CDR2 is SYGVNS. This CDR3 is CASTLTGYYGYTF. The CDR3 DNA follows: TGTGCCAGCACTTTAACAGGCTACTATGGCTACACCTTC.

The J gene is TRBJ2-1, the V gene TRBV11-3; D gene uncertain. The CDR3 runs 11 residues. Germline V gene lookup returns CDR1 SGHNT and CDR2 YENEEA. V was pared by 3 bases and J by 8 bases, with 5 bases between. The CDR3 spells CASSFTDEQFF. The CDR3 region has the DNA TGTGCCAGCAGCTTCACCGATGAGCAGTTCTTC.

The CDR3, as DNA: TGCGCCAGCAGCTTGGTCCCCGAGGAGCAGTTCTTC. It translates to CASSLVPEEQFF. This chain uses TRBV5-1 with TRBJ2-1; no definite D call. The CDR3 is 12 amino acids. Germline V gene sequence: CDR1 SGHRS, CDR2 YFSETQ. The germline V and J ends were trimmed by 0 bases and 10 bases, with 8 bases remaining between them.

This clone has more than one count but fewer than ten. This chain connects TRBV5-5 to TRBJ1-5, with 7 bases that match TRBD1. Germline CDR1 is SGHKS and CDR2 is YYEKEE (reference sequence). This CDR3 has 15 amino acids. The V segment lost 4 bases and the J segment 6 bases; nucleotides outside the gene matches: 10. CDR3 in DNA: TGTGCCAGCAGCGACGACAGGGAAGGTGGTCAGCCCCAGCATTTT. This translates into CASSDDREGGQPQHF.

V usage is TRBV2 and J usage is TRBJ2-1; D perhaps matches TRBD2 (7 bases). The CDR3 runs to 13 residues. CDR1 is SNHLY and CDR2 is FYNNEI in the germline V gene. Trimming left V 8 bases short and J 9 bases short, with 17 bases between. In DNA form, the CDR3 reads TGTGCCAGCCGATCGGGGGGCCGGGGTGAGCAGTTCTTC. Translated, it gives CASRSGGRGEQFF. Drawing the rest from reference TRBV2 and TRBJ2-1, the complete variable domain is EPEVTQTPSHQVTQMGQEVILRCVPISNHLYFYWYRQILGQKVEFLVSFYNNEISEKSEIFDDQFSVERPDGSNFTLKIRSTKLEDSAMYFCASRSGGRGEQFFGPGTRLTVL.

The chain carries TRBV7-9 and TRBJ1-5; 8 bases map to TRBD1. Losses at the gene ends were 6 bases for V and 4 bases for J; bases not matched to a gene: 2. Germline V lookup: CDR1 SEHNR, CDR2 FQNEAQ (reference sequence). The CDR3 is made up of 13 amino acids. The CDR3: CASRTGENQPQHF. DNA for the CDR3: TGTGCCAGCAGGACAGGGGAAAATCAGCCCCAGCATTTT.

This clone has a handful of counts. CDR3 amino acids: CASKGPYGYTF. CDR3 nucleotides: TGTGCCAGCAAAGGGCCTTATGGCTACACCTTC. The chain joins TRBV6-5 to TRBJ1-2, with D unclear. There are 11 residues in the CDR3. Trimming shortened V by 7 bases and J by 5 bases, and 8 bases separated the two germline ends. Germline-derived CDR1 and CDR2 are MNHEY and SVGAGI.

This chain uses TRBV10-3 with TRBJ1-1, with TRBD1 matching 7 bases. Trimming at V came to 4 bases and at J to 4 bases, leaving 3 bases not matched to a gene. Germline CDR1 is ENHRY and CDR2 is SYGVKD. The CDR3 spans 13 residues. The CDR3 DNA sequence: TGTGCCATCAGTGTAGGGGGCAGCACTGAAGCTTTCTTT. It codes for CAISVGGSTEAFF.

In its sample, this clone was seen once. The rearrangement links TRBV4-1 to TRBJ1-1; D not certain. The CDR3 has 13 residues. Germline V lookup: CDR1 MGHRA, CDR2 YSYEKL. V shed 0 bases and J shed 4 bases, with 6 bases lying between them. The CDR3 DNA follows: TGCGCCAGCAGCCAAGAGGAGAGCACTGAAGCTTTCTTT. Protein product: CASSQEESTEAFF.

The chain carries TRBV30 and TRBJ2-1, with D unclear. Germline values: CDR1 GTSNPN, CDR2 SVGIG (reference sequence). The CDR3 spans 11 residues. The CDR3 DNA is TGTGCGTACGGCGTATACAATGAGCAGTTCTTC. This gives the protein CAYGVYNEQFF.

The CDR3: CASSSQQAAKGGYTF. The CDR3 bases are TGTGCCAGCAGTTCCCAACAGGCCGCGAAGGGGGGCTACACCTTC. The chain uses TRBV6-6 and TRBJ1-2, with a tentative D call TRBD1 (5 bases). The CDR3 totals 15 residues. Germline loops: CDR1 MNHNY, CDR2 SVGAGI (reference sequence). The ends were cut back, 4 bases at V and 8 bases at J, with 20 bases in the middle.

The V call is TRBV6-1, the J call TRBJ2-5; TRBD1 aligns across 11 bases. The V gene's germline CDR1 is MNHNS and CDR2 SASEGT. J gave up 3 bases and V 3 bases, and 6 bases lay outside the gene matches. CDR3 length: 16 residues. The CDR3 region is CASSDKDRGREETQYF. The CDR3 coding sequence is TGTGCCAGCAGTGATAAGGACAGGGGGCGCGAAGAGACCCAGTACTTC.

The chain employs TRBV14 and TRBJ1-2; 10 bases fit TRBD1. Trimming cost V 5 bases and J 5 bases; bases outside gene matches: 14. Germline-derived CDR1 and CDR2 are SGHDN and FVKESK. This CDR3 comprises 17 residues. In nucleotides, the CDR3 is TGTGCCAGCAGCGACAGGGGGCCCACAAATTCGTATTATGGCTACACCTTC. It is translated as CASSDRGPTNSYYGYTF.

This chain connects TRBV4-1 to TRBJ2-7; the match to TRBD2 covers 9 bases. Germline V CDR1 and CDR2: MGHRA, YSYEKL. The CDR3 spans 15 residues. The trim removed 1 base at V and 5 bases at J, leaving 6 bases unmatched. CDR3: CASSQGPSGVNEQYF. The CDR3 DNA sequence: TGCGCCAGCAGCCAAGGGCCTAGCGGGGTCAACGAGCAGTACTTC.

The CDR3 here is CASSVSRGPHSQYF. Written as DNA, the CDR3 is TGTGCCAGCAGCGTCTCCCGGGGCCCCCACTCCCAGTACTTC. The rearrangement joins TRBV7-9 to TRBJ2-5; D tentatively reads TRBD1 or TRBD2 (5 bases each). Trimming stripped 5 bases from V and 9 bases from J, with 19 bases between. This CDR3 has 14 amino acids. Per the germline V gene, CDR1 is SEHNR and CDR2 is FQNEAQ (reference sequence).

This clone was seen only once. The rearrangement uses TRBV6-1 and TRBJ1-1; unclear D gene. This CDR3 has 12 amino acids. The V end was cut by 7 bases, the J end by 0 bases, with 6 bases between. Germline CDR1 MNHNS, CDR2 SASEGT. The CDR3, as DNA: TGTGCCAGCAATTGGGTGAACACTGAAGCTTTCTTT. The encoded protein is CASNWVNTEAFF.

CDR3 protein: CASSRGTGTGELFF. CDR3 nucleotides: TGCGCCAGCAGCCGGGGGACAGGGACCGGGGAGCTGTTTTTT. V and J are TRBV5-1 and TRBJ2-2; TRBD1 matches 9 bases. CDR3 size: 14 residues. CDR1 is SGHRS, CDR2 YFSETQ, per germline. V was clipped by 4 bases and J by 5 bases; unmatched bases: 3.

The chain carries TRBV6-1 and TRBJ2-5, with TRBD2 identical over 11 bases. This CDR3 contains 14 residues. Trimming removed 7 bases from V and 5 bases from J; junction bases left unmatched: 6. CDR1 and CDR2 from the germline V gene are MNHNS and SASEGT. The CDR3 here is CASILAGGDETQYF. As DNA, the CDR3 is TGTGCCAGCATTTTAGCGGGGGGGGATGAGACCCAGTACTTC.

The chain employs TRBV7-2 and TRBJ1-1; D is undetermined. This CDR3 spans 12 amino acids. The V gene's germline CDR1 is SGHTA and CDR2 FQGNSA. Deletions cut 2 bases from V and 5 bases from J, with 6 bases between. The CDR3 protein is CASSLMATEAFF. CDR3 DNA sequence: TGTGCCAGCAGCTTAATGGCTACTGAAGCTTTCTTT. The whole variable domain, filled in from reference TRBV7-2 and TRBJ1-1, reads GAGVSQSPSNKVTEKGKDVELRCDPISGHTALYWYRQSLGQGLEFLIYFQGNSAPDKSGLPSDRFSAERTGGSVSTLTIQRTQQEDSAVYLCASSLMATEAFFGQGTRLTVV.

This rearrangement joins TRBV6-5 to TRBJ1-1; maybe TRBD1 (5 bases). With 2 bases removed from V and 5 bases from J, the gap between germline ends came to 9 bases. CDR1 and CDR2 from the germline V gene are MNHEY and SVGAGI. This CDR3 region has 13 residues. This chain's CDR3 is CASSYQRGTEAFF. Here the CDR3 DNA reads TGTGCCAGCAGTTACCAGAGGGGAACTGAAGCTTTCTTT.

A single count supports this clone. The chain joins TRBV19 to TRBJ1-1; 9 nucleotides line up with TRBD1. CDR3 length: 15 amino acids. J was trimmed by 7 bases and V by 3 bases; bases with no gene match: 9. Germline loops: CDR1 LNHDA, CDR2 SQIVND (reference sequence). CDR3 DNA: TGTGCCAGTAGTATTGGATGGGACAGGGTCAATGAAGCTTTCTTT. Translation: CASSIGWDRVNEAFF.